Listed below are T cell receptor beta chains from one sample, sequenced in a study of tumor-infiltrating lymphocytes in localized non-small cell lung cancer. Profiled with immunoSEQ multiplex PCR; TCRdb holds only in-frame clones, not every one. The sample records 7,000 to 9,500 clones, 65% to 80% being singletons. Sequenced material: lung tumor tissue. Receptor source: a human donor with non-small cell lung cancer. CDR3s include the opening cysteine and the closing phenylalanine or tryptophan. A D gene is named only where the DNA matches it firmly. Clone size appears in some rows only: once, few, many, or a class for an expanded clone.

size	V	D	J	CDR3	DNA
NA	TRBV12-5	NA	TRBJ2-1	CASGLVVSSSEQFF	TGTGCTAGTGGTTTGGTAGTTAGCTCGAGTGAGCAGTTCTTC
NA	TRBV7-9	TRBD1	TRBJ2-3	CASSARQGADTQYF	TGTGCCAGCAGCGCAAGACAGGGGGCAGATACGCAGTATTTT
NA	TRBV10-3	TRBD1	TRBJ1-1	CAISEPGGNTEAFF	TGTGCCATCAGTGAGCCAGGGGGGAACACTGAAGCTTTCTTT
NA	TRBV18	NA	TRBJ1-4	CASSPKTTNEKLFF	TGTGCCAGCTCACCGAAGACCACTAATGAAAAACTGTTTTTT
NA	TRBV5-1	NA	TRBJ2-7	CASSPSGGLGNEQYF	TGCGCCAGCAGCCCTTCCGGAGGACTCGGAAACGAGCAGTACTTC
NA	TRBV5-1	NA	TRBJ2-2	CASSSTGPNTGELFF	TGCGCCAGCAGCTCCACGGGGCCGAACACCGGGGAGCTGTTTTTT
NA	TRBV19	NA	TRBJ1-5	CASTHRAGNQPQHF	TGTGCCAGCACCCACAGGGCCGGCAATCAGCCCCAGCATTTT
large	TRBV25-1	TRBD1	TRBJ1-1	CASSPVDRDAEAFF	TGTGCCAGCAGTCCCGTGGACAGGGACGCTGAAGCTTTCTTT
NA	TRBV9	NA	TRBJ2-7	CASSLIGGEQYF	TGTGCCAGCAGTCTTATTGGCGGCGAGCAGTACTTC
NA	TRBV7-9	TRBD1	TRBJ2-5	CASSPGQAQETQYF	TGTGCCAGCAGCCCCGGACAGGCCCAAGAGACCCAGTACTTC
NA	TRBV5-6	NA	TRBJ1-5	CASSLGGTHDQPQHF	TGTGCCAGCAGCTTGGGTGGGACGCATGATCAGCCCCAGCATTTT
few	TRBV28	NA	TRBJ1-2	CASSLDRRNYGYTF	TGTGCCAGCAGCCTCGACAGACGAAACTATGGCTACACCTTC
NA	TRBV5-4	NA	TRBJ2-5	CASSQERANQETQYF	TGTGCCAGCAGCCAAGAAAGAGCGAACCAAGAGACCCAGTACTTC
NA	TRBV28	TRBD1	TRBJ2-2	CASSPTGGRAGELFF	TGTGCCAGCAGTCCGACAGGGGGACGCGCCGGGGAGCTGTTTTTT
NA	TRBV7-7	NA	TRBJ2-1	CATTPEQFF	TGTGCTACCACCCCTGAGCAGTTCTTC
once	TRBV30	TRBD1	TRBJ1-5	CAWGDRPNQPQHF	TGTGCCTGGGGGGACAGACCTAATCAGCCCCAGCATTTT
NA	TRBV7-2	NA	TRBJ1-2	CASSLVWGALGGYTF	TGTGCCAGCAGCTTAGTTTGGGGGGCCCTCGGGGGCTACACCTTC
NA	TRBV6-5	NA	TRBJ2-1	CASSYSGGGSYNEQFF	TGTGCCAGCAGTTACTCGGGAGGGGGCTCCTACAATGAGCAGTTCTTC
NA	TRBV19	NA	TRBJ2-5	CASSMSSLSMKTQYF	TGTGCCAGTAGTATGTCTAGCCTTTCTATGAAGACCCAGTACTTC
NA	TRBV21-1	NA	TRBJ2-5	CASSNDPVLNETQYF	TGTGCCAGCAGCAATGACCCGGTCCTCAATGAGACCCAGTACTTC
few	TRBV7-9	TRBD2	TRBJ2-1	CASSTFGEGVSNEQFF	TGTGCCAGCAGCACTTTCGGGGAGGGTGTAAGTAATGAGCAGTTCTTC
once	TRBV30	NA	TRBJ1-5	CAWSAGGVGNQPQHF	TGTGCCTGGAGTGCCGGGGGGGTCGGGAATCAGCCCCAGCATTTT
NA	TRBV5-4	NA	TRBJ1-1	CASSLKGTEDTEAFF	TGTGCCAGCAGCTTGAAGGGGACGGAGGACACTGAAGCTTTCTTT
NA	TRBV7-9	NA	TRBJ1-1	CASSSGYGTEAFF	TGTGCCAGCAGCTCAGGGTACGGCACTGAAGCTTTCTTT
NA	TRBV6-5	TRBD1	TRBJ1-5	CASSPGGSQPQHF	TGTGCCAGCAGCCCAGGGGGAAGTCAGCCCCAGCATTTT
NA	TRBV27	NA	TRBJ2-3	CASSPTPWADTQYF	TGTGCCAGCAGTCCCACCCCTTGGGCAGATACGCAGTATTTT
NA	TRBV7-9	TRBD1	TRBJ2-2	CAIRGTSNTGELFF	TGTGCCATCAGGGGGACATCGAACACCGGGGAGCTGTTTTTT
once	TRBV6-1	TRBD1	TRBJ2-7	CASSQGRQGYEQYF	TGTGCCAGCAGTCAGGGTCGACAGGGCTACGAGCAGTACTTC
NA	TRBV14	NA	TRBJ1-2	CASSPRGGGPGYTF	TGTGCCAGCAGCCCCCGAGGCGGCGGCCCTGGCTACACCTTC
NA	TRBV29-1	NA	TRBJ1-3	CSVAGNSGNTIYF	TGCAGCGTTGCGGGCAACTCTGGAAACACCATATATTTT
NA	TRBV7-9	TRBD2	TRBJ2-5	CASSSDPGGWSGWETQYF	TGTGCCAGCAGCTCGGACCCGGGGGGGTGGTCCGGGTGGGAGACCCAGTACTTC